The next 17 T cell receptor beta chains were all read from a single sample in a study of PD-1 blockade in classical Hodgkin lymphoma (dated by TCRdb to 2018 to 2021). Preparation of the library involved the immunoSEQ multiplex PCR assay. TCRdb took over this immuneACCESS table, retaining in-frame rearrangements with V and J assigned. Such tables are incomplete; in checked studies, under half of the missing clones stem from an unresolved V gene, and the remainder is unexplained. The sample table contains almost 8,500 clones; only one count was recorded for roughly 80% of them. Approximately 25% of the sample lies in the top ten. This sample's time point label indicates: cycle 4 day 1 (C4D1), after 6 weeks of nivolumab. All trial patients had relapsed after autologous stem cell transplantation, with cohorts A, B and C differing in prior brentuximab vedotin exposure. CD8+ T cells were purified from thawed PBMCs by magnetic negative selection with a Miltenyi CD8+ T cell isolation kit.

Source: CD8+ T cells from blood, taken before the fourth cycle of nivolumab. These receptors came from a human donor with classical Hodgkin lymphoma.

The rearrangement uses TRBV7-6 and TRBJ1-3; D call uncertain. CDR1 and CDR2 from the germline V gene are SGHVS and FNYEAQ. V was shortened by 1 base and J by 3 bases, with 10 bases between the two germline ends. The length of the CDR3 is 15 residues. CDR3 residues: CASSLDKGGGNTIYF. The CDR3 DNA is TGTGCCAGCAGCTTAGATAAGGGAGGTGGAAACACCATATATTTT.

The chain carries TRBV27 and TRBJ1-1; TRBD1 matches 9 bases. After removal of 7 bases from V and 4 bases from J, the junction contained 1 base not matched to a gene. CDR1 and CDR2 (germline): MNHEY, SMNVEV (reference sequence). The CDR3 has 12 amino acids. This CDR3 reads CASKTGGTEAFF. The CDR3 nucleotides are TGTGCCAGCAAGACAGGGGGCACTGAAGCTTTCTTT.

This clone was recorded a few times. The gene calls are TRBV25-1 and TRBJ2-7, with 7 bases fitting TRBD1. V lost 6 bases, J lost 3 bases, and 8 bases stayed unmatched. Per the germline V gene, CDR1 is MGHDK and CDR2 is SYGVNS. The CDR3 totals 14 residues. Here the CDR3 reads CASSATGSGYEQYF. CDR3 sequence (DNA): TGTGCCAGCAGCGCGACAGGGTCTGGCTACGAGCAGTACTTC.

The rearrangement uses TRBV6-5 and TRBJ1-6; D may be TRBD1 (6 bases). Germline V gene data show CDR1 as MNHEY and CDR2 as SVGAGI. The CDR3 has 15 residues. Trimming cost V 6 bases and J 7 bases, with 16 bases left between them. The CDR3 protein is CASRYTIGGNSPLHF. The DNA for the CDR3 is TGTGCCAGCAGGTATACGATAGGGGGGAATTCACCCCTCCACTTT.

V gene TRBV6-5 combines with J gene TRBJ2-7, with 11 bases matching TRBD2. Germline CDR1 and CDR2: MNHEY and SVGAGI. The length of the CDR3 is 14 residues. J lost 4 bases, V lost 4 bases, and 3 bases had no gene match. CDR3 residues: CASSLTSGVYEQYF. CDR3 DNA: TGTGCCAGCAGTTTGACTAGCGGGGTATACGAGCAGTACTTC.

CDR3 in amino acids: CSVPRGGGGETQYF. In DNA, the CDR3 is TGCAGCGTTCCTCGGGGGGGAGGCGGAGAGACCCAGTACTTC. This chain joins TRBV29-1 and TRBJ2-5, with 8 bases lining up with TRBD2. After removal of 5 bases from V and 4 bases from J, the junction contained 9 bases not matched to a gene. The CDR3 runs to 14 residues. From germline, CDR1 is SQVTM and CDR2 ANQGSEA.

CDR3 amino acids: CASSELVLTSPLHF. CDR3 sequence (DNA): TGTGCCAGCAGTGAGTTGGTTCTGACTTCACCCCTCCACTTT. The chain employs TRBV25-1 and TRBJ1-6; unclear D gene. Trimming stripped 3 bases from V and 9 bases from J, with 12 bases between. CDR3 length: 14 residues. Germline CDR1 is MGHDK and CDR2 is SYGVNS.

The chain joins TRBV29-1 to TRBJ2-7; TRBD1 matches at 8 bases. Per the germline V gene, CDR1 is SQVTM and CDR2 is ANQGSEA. V dropped 5 bases and J dropped 7; count of bases not matched to a gene: 7. The CDR3 spans 12 residues. This CDR3 reads CSVLRTGLEQYF. The CDR3 DNA reads as TGCAGCGTTTTACGGACAGGGCTGGAGCAGTACTTC.

This chain connects TRBV27 to TRBJ1-5; D is unresolved. Germline V gives CDR1 MNHEY, CDR2 SMNVEV (reference sequence). This CDR3 contains 14 residues. V lost 4 bases and J lost 6, with 13 bases in between. CDR3 in DNA: TGTGCCAGCAGTTCGGTAGGCGGTGGTCAGCCCCAGCATTTT. This gives the protein CASSSVGGGQPQHF.

This clone was seen a handful of times. The V gene is TRBV5-1, the J gene TRBJ1-1; D gene ambiguous. The CDR3 length is 13 residues. Germline V gene lookup returns CDR1 SGHRS and CDR2 YFSETQ. V gave up 0 bases and J gave up 8 bases, with 11 bases separating them. Here the CDR3 DNA reads TGCGCCAGCAGCTTGGCCGACGAGCCCGAAGCTTTCTTT. This sequence encodes CASSLADEPEAFF.

The chain couples TRBV12-5 to TRBJ1-1, with D possibly TRBD1 on 6 matching bases. The CDR3 runs 15 residues. Germline V gene data show CDR1 as LGHNT and CDR2 as FRNRAP. V lost 3 bases, J lost 4 bases, and 15 bases lay in between. The CDR3 DNA reads as TGTGCTAGTGGTTTTCACCTGGGGGGCCTCACTGAAGCTTTCTTT. It yields the protein CASGFHLGGLTEAFF.

This sequence joins TRBV6-6 and TRBJ2-5; 7 bases map to TRBD2. This CDR3 comprises 14 residues. Germline V CDR1 and CDR2: MNHNY, SVGAGI (reference sequence). V lost 5 bases to trimming and J lost 4 bases; unmatched junction nucleotides: 7. Here the CDR3 reads CASSPNPGGETQYF. The CDR3 nucleotides read TGTGCCAGCAGTCCGAACCCGGGGGGAGAGACCCAGTACTTC.

The chain carries TRBV6-6 and TRBJ2-4, with TRBD2 matching 8 bases. J gave up 7 bases and V 6 bases, and 14 bases lay outside the gene matches. The germline V gene has CDR1 MNHNY and CDR2 SVGAGI (reference sequence). This CDR3 comprises 16 residues. CDR3 sequence (DNA): TGTGCCAGCAGCCCCCCCGGGGGGGGCCTCGAGAACATTCAGTACTTC. The encoded protein is CASSPPGGGLENIQYF.

CDR3 sequence reads: CASSLFGGRDEKLFF. The DNA of the CDR3 is TGTGCCAGCAGTTTATTCGGCGGGAGGGATGAAAAACTGTTTTTT. The chain has TRBV27 and TRBJ1-4; D is unclear. V was clipped by 1 base and J by 6 bases, with 12 bases between them. CDR1 is MNHEY, CDR2 SMNVEV, per germline (reference sequence). The CDR3 has 15 amino acids.

The genes are TRBV6-4 and TRBJ1-6; D call uncertain. This CDR3 is 12 amino acids long. Trimming removed 1 base at V and 17 bases at J, with 12 bases between. The germline CDR1 and CDR2 sequences are MRHNA and SNTAGT. The CDR3 sequence is CASSDYAGIIHF. The DNA for the CDR3 is TGTGCCAGCAGTGACTATGCAGGCATAATCCACTTT.

The chain recombines TRBV18 with TRBJ2-7, with 7 nucleotides matching TRBD1. The CDR3 spans 15 residues. Per the germline V gene, CDR1 is KGHSH and CDR2 is LQKENI. V lost 5 bases and J lost 2; bases outside the gene matches: 9. CDR3 amino acids: CASSTTGVTPYEQYF. DNA of the CDR3: TGTGCCAGCTCAACCACAGGGGTGACCCCCTACGAGCAGTACTTC.

The chain is built from TRBV9 and TRBJ2-7; TRBD1 might be the D (5 bases). V gave up 3 bases and J gave up 5 bases, with 12 bases separating them. Per the germline V gene, CDR1 is SGDLS and CDR2 is YYNGEE. The CDR3 length is 13 residues. The CDR3 DNA follows: TGTGCCAGCAGCGAGGGGTATAGCAACGAGCAGTACTTC. Residues: CASSEGYSNEQYF.